This T cell receptor (beta chain) was sequenced for a study of OX40 agonist ivuxolimab in advanced cancers. Study results and caveats: Dose levels from 0.1 to 3.0 mg/kg saw CD4+ and CD8+ blood T cells expand clonally by week 6.

The protocol was immunoSEQ multiplex PCR, while the TCRdb copy is restricted to in-frame clones and leaves out a portion. Here the sample spans around 84,000 clones, around 93% being singletons. Trimming shortened V by 2 bases and J by 5 bases, and 10 bases separated the two germline ends. Germline CDR1 is SGHVS and CDR2 is FNYEAQ. The CDR3 totals 13 residues. Of note for this clone: Antigen: not known.

Specimen: CD4+ or CD8+ T cells sorted from blood, collected in a trial of the OX40 agonist ivuxolimab. The sequence came from an adult with an advanced solid tumor such as melanoma, head and neck, liver or kidney cancer. The gene calls are TRBV7-6 and TRBJ2-7; maybe TRBD1 (6 bases). The CDR3 here is CASSLRGDNEQYF. CDR3 nucleotides: TGTGCCAGCAGCTTACGAGGGGACAACGAGCAGTACTTC.